The clone carrying this T cell receptor (beta chain) showed up just a few times. The antigen is undetermined. TCRdb reprocessed the 5' RACE reads via MiXCR and lists one record per CDR3 protein. The table has under 100,000 distinct CDR3 sequences, roughly 5.8% seen once. The sample is drawn from a study of T cells after yellow fever vaccination. Study-wide points: Among all clonotypes, a small share was observed in both CD4 and CD8 compartments.

The receptor was derived from a man younger than 35 who received the YFV17D yellow fever vaccine. The specimen was CD8+ T cells sorted from PBMCs, collected 10 days after the yellow fever booster vaccination.

This CDR3 reads CASSQEAGLGYEQYV. As DNA, the CDR3 is TGCGCCAGCAGCCAAGAAGCAGGGCTAGGGTACGAGCAGTACGTC. The chain combines TRBV4-3 with TRBJ2-7; TRBD1 is a possible D gene (5 bases). V was clipped by 0 bases and J by 4 bases, with 13 bases between them. Looked up from germline, CDR1 is LGHNA and CDR2 is YSLEER. The CDR3 loop spans 15 amino acids.